The entry that follows covers one T cell receptor (beta chain) sequence. No antigen is known for it. Trimming at V came to 7 bases and at J to 3 bases, leaving 13 bases not matched to a gene. Germline V CDR1 and CDR2: MNHEY, SMNVEV (reference sequence). The length of the CDR3 is 16 residues. This sample stems from a study of shared clonotypes between healthy human individuals. Points from the study as a whole: Sharing across four donors was highest in naive CD4 (approximately 5%) and lowest in memory CD8 (0.4%). Across subsets, estimated richness was generally greater for naive than for memory populations. Clonotypes shared by all four donors outscored non-shared clonotypes in generation probability.

This was a deep-level run. Some clones are missing from TCRdb's copy, which holds only in-frame ones; the method was immunoSEQ multiplex PCR. The profile shows about 380,000 clones, about 96% of them singletons. This TCR came from a man aged 25-45 years in good health. This sequence joins TRBV27 and TRBJ2-3; the match to TRBD2 covers 7 bases. Input material: memory CD8+ T cells sorted from blood. As to subset: CD45RO+ cells pooled with CCR7-negative TemRA cells. CDR3 loop: CASTKLGGSGTDTQYF. The CDR3 DNA reads as TGTGCCAGCACTAAATTGGGGGGGTCCGGGACAGATACGCAGTATTTT.